Each of the 19 T cell receptor beta chains below was sequenced from the same sample in a study of cytomegalovirus exposure and HLA in healthy donors. The PCR used 60 Vbeta and 13 Jbeta primers. Using immunoSEQ multiplex PCR, the repertoire was profiled, and TCRdb retains in-frame clones only, with some absent. In the table there are hundreds of thousands of clones, about 80% of which are singletons. Sequencing input: PBMCs. The receptor source for this set is a man aged 40-49 years in good health and CMV-seronegative.

The V gene is TRBV4-1, the J gene TRBJ2-7; TRBD1 aligns across 9 bases. CDR3 length: 15 amino acids. Germline trimming cut 0 bases from V and 3 bases from J; bases unmatched to any gene: 3. Germline V gene data show CDR1 as MGHRA and CDR2 as YSYEKL. Here the CDR3 reads CASSQDEGQGYEQYF. CDR3 DNA: TGCGCCAGCAGCCAAGACGAGGGACAGGGCTACGAGCAGTACTTC.

The chain has TRBV4-1 and TRBJ1-6; D is perhaps TRBD1 (5 bases). Trimming took off 3 bases at V and 5 bases at J, with 14 bases between the two ends. In germline, CDR1 is MGHRA, CDR2 YSYEKL. There are 16 residues in the CDR3. CDR3 amino acids: CASSQPSGGNNSPLHF. CDR3 nucleotide sequence: TGCGCCAGCAGCCAGCCGAGCGGGGGAAATAATTCACCCCTCCACTTT.

The V call is TRBV5-1, the J call TRBJ2-1, with 9 bases that match TRBD1. The CDR3 extends over 15 amino acids. V gave up 4 bases and J gave up 9 bases; unmatched junction bases: 11. Germline V CDR1 and CDR2: SGHRS, YFSETQ. This chain's CDR3 is CASSPPGTGYSEQFF. DNA of the CDR3: TGCGCCAGCAGCCCCCCCGGGACAGGGTACTCTGAGCAGTTCTTC.

This clone came up a few times. The rearrangement uses TRBV7-2 and TRBJ2-3, with 9 bases that match TRBD2. Germline V gene data show CDR1 as SGHTA and CDR2 as FQGNSA. The CDR3 spans 16 residues. V trimming: 5 bases; J trimming: 5 bases; junction bases outside the gene matches: 11. CDR3 protein: CASSVGGGGAGDTQYF. The DNA for the CDR3 is TGTGCCAGCAGCGTGGGGGGCGGGGGGGCCGGAGATACGCAGTATTTT. Together with reference TRBV7-2 and TRBJ2-3, the CDR3 gives the full variable domain: GAGVSQSPSNKVTEKGKDVELRCDPISGHTALYWYRQSLGQGLEFLIYFQGNSAPDKSGLPSDRFSAERTGGSVSTLTIQRTQQEDSAVYLCASSVGGGGAGDTQYFGPGTRLTVL.

The rearrangement uses TRBV7-2 and TRBJ2-3; D is ambiguous. The germline gives CDR1 SGHTA, CDR2 FQGNSA. With 3 bases removed from V and 4 bases from J, the gap between germline ends came to 8 bases. CDR3 length: 13 residues. CDR3 sequence (DNA): TGTGCCAGCAGCTTCCCCCCCGCAGATACGCAGTATTTT. This codes for CASSFPPADTQYF.

The V gene is TRBV2, the J gene TRBJ2-7, with TRBD1 matching over 10 bases. The V and J ends lost 5 bases and 4 bases, in that order; junction bases with no gene match: 5. The CDR3 contains 14 residues. Germline V lookup: CDR1 SNHLY, CDR2 FYNNEI. CDR3 in DNA: TGTGCCAGCAGTTACGGGACAGGGGCATACGAGCAGTACTTC. As protein: CASSYGTGAYEQYF.

The chain employs TRBV4-3 and TRBJ2-7, with TRBD2 identical over 7 bases. In germline, CDR1 is LGHNA, CDR2 YSLEER. The junction had 16 bases not matched to a gene; V was cut back by 4 bases and J by 7 bases. The CDR3 is 16 amino acids. CDR3 in DNA: TGCGCCAGCAGCCGCGACGGCGGGGAGGGACCCTTGGAGCAGTACTTC. Residues: CASSRDGGEGPLEQYF.

This clone was observed a handful of times. The chain links TRBV2 to TRBJ2-5, with 14 bases identical to TRBD2. Looked up from germline, CDR1 is SNHLY and CDR2 is FYNNEI. Trimming took 8 bases from V and 2 from J; bases not matched to a gene: 4. CDR3 length: 15 amino acids. The CDR3 region has the DNA TGTGCCAGCGGGGGGACTAGCGGGAGACAAGAGACCCAGTACTTC. Protein: CASGGTSGRQETQYF.

This chain uses TRBV19 with TRBJ1-5; D not resolved. This CDR3 comprises 13 residues. Trimming pared 3 bases from V and 7 bases from J, leaving 10 bases between. The germline V gene encodes CDR1 LNHDA and CDR2 SQIVND (reference sequence). This CDR3 reads CASSIERGQPQHF. The DNA of the CDR3 is TGTGCCAGTAGTATCGAGAGAGGCCAGCCCCAGCATTTT. Combining the CDR3 with reference TRBV19 and TRBJ1-5 gives the whole variable domain DGGITQSPKYLFRKEGQNVTLSCEQNLNHDAMYWYRQDPGQGLRLIYYSQIVNDFQKGDIAEGYSVSREKKESFPLTVTSAQKNPTAFYLCASSIERGQPQHFGDGTRLSIL.

V gene TRBV7-8 combines with J gene TRBJ1-1; perhaps TRBD1 as D (5 bases). Germline V gene lookup returns CDR1 SGHVS and CDR2 FQNEAQ. This CDR3 has 13 amino acids. V gave up 8 bases and J gave up 5 bases, with 15 bases separating them. CDR3 residues: CASSFGGRTEAFF. DNA for the CDR3: TGTGCCAGCTCCTTCGGGGGGAGGACTGAAGCTTTCTTT.

V is TRBV15 and J is TRBJ2-7; no clear D gene. The germline V gene has CDR1 LNHNV and CDR2 YYDKDF (reference sequence). V was cut by 0 bases and J by 3 bases, with 12 bases left in between. This CDR3 is 15 amino acids long. CDR3 amino acids: CATSRDRQPSYEQYF. The CDR3 bases are TGTGCCACCAGCAGAGATCGGCAGCCTAGCTACGAGCAGTACTTC.

This rearrangement joins TRBV9 to TRBJ2-3; D gene unclear. Trimming left V 0 bases short and J 5 bases short, with 7 bases between. Germline CDR1 and CDR2: SGDLS and YYNGEE. This CDR3 has 13 amino acids. The CDR3, as DNA: TGTGCCAGCAGCGTAGACGAGCTAGATACGCAGTATTTT. This codes for CASSVDELDTQYF. The full variable domain, rest sourced from reference TRBV9 and TRBJ2-3, is DSGVTQTPKHLITATGQRVTLRCSPRSGDLSVYWYQQSLDQGLQFLIQYYNGEERAKGNILERFSAQQFPDLHSELNLSSLELGDSALYFCASSVDELDTQYFGPGTRLTVL.

The rearrangement links TRBV10-3 to TRBJ2-7, with 9 positions matching TRBD1. This CDR3 has 15 residues. Germline values: CDR1 ENHRY, CDR2 SYGVKD. J gave up 1 base and V 7 bases, and 8 bases lay outside the gene matches. The CDR3 reads CAITGGQGKSYEQYF. The CDR3, as DNA: TGTGCCATCACCGGGGGACAGGGAAAATCCTACGAGCAGTACTTC.

The chain carries TRBV1 and TRBJ2-7; TRBD2, the D gene given by the table, was not confirmed from the DNA. TRBV1 is a recognized pseudogene. The CDR3 length is 17 residues. Here the CDR3 reads CTSSHGNGGEKPYEQYF. The CDR3, as DNA: TGCACCAGCAGCCATGGAAATGGGGGGGAAAAACCCTACGAGCAGTACTTC.

This clone was seen a single time. The J gene is TRBJ1-2, the V gene TRBV5-6; no firm D call. V lost 1 base, J lost 6 bases, and 13 bases lay in between. The germline gives CDR1 SGHDT, CDR2 YYEEEE. CDR3 size: 14 residues. The CDR3 coding sequence is TGTGCCAGCAGCTTGATTCCACCTTCGGATGGCTACACCTTC. Its protein product is CASSLIPPSDGYTF.

V gene TRBV7-2 combines with J gene TRBJ1-5; tentatively, D is TRBD1 (5 bases). The CDR3 length is 14 residues. V gave up 5 bases and J gave up 4 bases, with 12 bases separating them. In germline, CDR1 is SGHTA, CDR2 FQGNSA. The CDR3 loop reads CASSASRGNQPQHF. In DNA, the CDR3 is TGTGCCAGCAGCGCTTCCCGGGGGAATCAGCCCCAGCATTTT.

Written as DNA, the CDR3 is TGTGCCAGCAGCTCCTCGTCCTACAATGAGCAGTTCTTC. Protein sequence: CASSSSSYNEQFF. The chain joins TRBV7-9 to TRBJ2-1; D is ambiguous. This CDR3 region has 13 residues. From germline, CDR1 is SEHNR and CDR2 FQNEAQ (reference sequence). Trimming shortened V by 4 bases and J by 1 base, and 5 bases separated the two germline ends.

The rearrangement joins TRBV6-1 to TRBJ1-1; possible D gene TRBD1, 5 bases. Germline-derived CDR1 and CDR2 are MNHNS and SASEGT. The CDR3 totals 15 residues. V lost 6 bases to trimming and J lost 2 bases, with 16 bases between them. The CDR3 nucleotides are TGTGCCAGCAGATCCCAGACAGAGATAAACACTGAAGCTTTCTTT. Translated, it gives CASRSQTEINTEAFF.

The J gene is TRBJ1-4, the V gene TRBV4-1, with a possible D match to TRBD1 (5 bases). The germline V and J ends were trimmed by 1 base and 3 bases, with 18 bases remaining between them. The CDR3 sequence is 18 residues long. Germline CDR1 is MGHRA and CDR2 is YSYEKL. CDR3 coding DNA: TGCGCCAGCAGCCAAGGGCGGGGCAGGGTCACGGCTAATGAAAAACTGTTTTTT. Protein sequence: CASSQGRGRVTANEKLFF.